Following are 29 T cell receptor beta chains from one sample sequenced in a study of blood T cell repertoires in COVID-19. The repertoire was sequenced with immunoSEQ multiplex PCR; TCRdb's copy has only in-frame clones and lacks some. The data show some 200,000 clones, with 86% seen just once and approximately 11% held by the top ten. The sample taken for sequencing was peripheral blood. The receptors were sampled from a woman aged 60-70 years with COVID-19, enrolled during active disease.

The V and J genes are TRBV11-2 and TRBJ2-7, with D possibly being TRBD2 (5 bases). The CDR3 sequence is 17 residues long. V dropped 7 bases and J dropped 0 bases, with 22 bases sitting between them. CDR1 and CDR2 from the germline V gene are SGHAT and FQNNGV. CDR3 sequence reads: CASTPRWPGVSSYEQYF. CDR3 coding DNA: TGTGCCAGCACCCCCCGGTGGCCCGGGGTCAGCTCCTACGAGCAGTACTTC.

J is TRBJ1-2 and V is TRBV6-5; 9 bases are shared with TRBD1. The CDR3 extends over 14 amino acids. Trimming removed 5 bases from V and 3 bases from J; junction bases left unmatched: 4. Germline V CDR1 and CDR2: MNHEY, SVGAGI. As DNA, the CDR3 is TGTGCCAGCAGTCGGGACAGGGAGGACTATGGCTACACCTTC. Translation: CASSRDREDYGYTF.

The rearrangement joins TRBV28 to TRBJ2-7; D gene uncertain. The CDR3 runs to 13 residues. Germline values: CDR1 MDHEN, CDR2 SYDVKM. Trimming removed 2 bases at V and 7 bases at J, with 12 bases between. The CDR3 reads CASSLPAPREQYF. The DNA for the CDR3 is TGTGCCAGCAGTTTACCAGCCCCGCGGGAGCAGTACTTC.

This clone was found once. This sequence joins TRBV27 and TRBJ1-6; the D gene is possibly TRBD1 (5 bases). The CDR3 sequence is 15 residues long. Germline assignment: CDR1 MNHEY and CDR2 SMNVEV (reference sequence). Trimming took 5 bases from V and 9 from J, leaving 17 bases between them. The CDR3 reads CASSPDVVRVSPLHF. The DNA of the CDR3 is TGTGCCAGCAGTCCAGACGTCGTCAGGGTTTCACCCCTCCACTTT.

CDR3 DNA: TGTGCCAGCAGCGAGGAGGGCGGCAGGGGGCGAGCTTTCTTT. It encodes CASSEEGGRGRAFF. The chain combines TRBV21-1 with TRBJ1-1; TRBD1 was called by the table and not checked on the DNA. TRBV21-1 is flagged as a pseudogene. This CDR3 has 14 amino acids.

The CDR3, as DNA: TGTGCCAGCAGCAGAACGAGGAATTCACCCCTCCACTTT. Protein: CASSRTRNSPLHF. The J gene is TRBJ1-6, the V gene TRBV27, with unresolved D. With 6 bases removed from V and 7 bases from J, the gap between germline ends came to 10 bases. CDR3 length equals 13 residues. Germline V gene data show CDR1 as MNHEY and CDR2 as SMNVEV (reference sequence).

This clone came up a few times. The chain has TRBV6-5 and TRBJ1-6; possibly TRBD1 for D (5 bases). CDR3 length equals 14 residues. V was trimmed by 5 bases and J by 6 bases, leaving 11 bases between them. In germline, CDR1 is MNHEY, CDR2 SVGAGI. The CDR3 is CASSRQSFNSPLHF. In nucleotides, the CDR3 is TGTGCCAGCAGTCGACAGTCATTTAATTCACCCCTCCACTTT.

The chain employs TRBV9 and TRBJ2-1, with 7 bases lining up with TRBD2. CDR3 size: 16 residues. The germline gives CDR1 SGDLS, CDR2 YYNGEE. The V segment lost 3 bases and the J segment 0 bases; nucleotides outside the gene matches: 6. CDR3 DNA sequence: TGTGCCAGCAGCGAGGGAGGGAGGCGCTCCTACAATGAGCAGTTCTTC. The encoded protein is CASSEGGRRSYNEQFF.

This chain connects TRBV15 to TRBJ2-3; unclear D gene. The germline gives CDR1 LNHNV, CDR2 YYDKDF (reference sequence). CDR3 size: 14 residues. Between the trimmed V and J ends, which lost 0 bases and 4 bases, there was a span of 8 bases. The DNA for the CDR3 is TGTGCCACCAGCAGAGATAGAGCATCAGATACGCAGTATTTT. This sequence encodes CATSRDRASDTQYF.

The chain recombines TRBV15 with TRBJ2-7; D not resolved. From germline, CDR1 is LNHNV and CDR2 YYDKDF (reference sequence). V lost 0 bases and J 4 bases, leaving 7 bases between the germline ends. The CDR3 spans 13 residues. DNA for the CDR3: TGTGCCACCAGCAGAGAAACAGCATACGAGCAGTACTTC. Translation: CATSRETAYEQYF. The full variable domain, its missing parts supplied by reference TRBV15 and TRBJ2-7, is DAMVIQNPRYQVTQFGKPVTLSCSQTLNHNVMYWYQQKSSQAPKLLFHYYDKDFNNEADTPDNFQSRRPNTSFCFLDIRSPGLGDTAMYLCATSRETAYEQYFGPGTRLTVT.

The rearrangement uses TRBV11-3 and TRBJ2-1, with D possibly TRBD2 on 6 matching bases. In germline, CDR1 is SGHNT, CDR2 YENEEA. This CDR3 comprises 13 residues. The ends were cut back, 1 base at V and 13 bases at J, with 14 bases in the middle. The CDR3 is CASSLGSSERQFF. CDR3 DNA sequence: TGTGCCAGCAGCTTAGGCTCTAGCGAACGACAGTTCTTC.

CDR3 sequence reads: CAISSADTQYF. The CDR3 nucleotides are TGTGCCATCAGCTCCGCAGATACGCAGTATTTT. The chain is built from TRBV10-3 and TRBJ2-3; D unclear. CDR1 is ENHRY and CDR2 is SYGVKD in the germline V gene. CDR3 length: 11 residues. The V gene lost 6 bases and the J gene lost 4 bases, with 5 bases spanning the gap.

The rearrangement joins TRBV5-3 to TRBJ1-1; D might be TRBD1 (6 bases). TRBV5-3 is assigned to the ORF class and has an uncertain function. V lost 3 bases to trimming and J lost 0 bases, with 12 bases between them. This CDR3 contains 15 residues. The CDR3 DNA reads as TGTGCCAGAAGCTGGCCGGGACACTTGAACACTGAAGCTTTCTTT. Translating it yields CARSWPGHLNTEAFF.

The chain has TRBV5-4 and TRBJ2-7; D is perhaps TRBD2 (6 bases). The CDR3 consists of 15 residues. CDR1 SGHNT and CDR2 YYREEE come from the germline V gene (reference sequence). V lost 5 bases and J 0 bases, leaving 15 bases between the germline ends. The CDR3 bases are TGTGCCAGCAGACTGGAACTAGCCTCCTCCTACGAGCAGTACTTC. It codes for CASRLELASSYEQYF.

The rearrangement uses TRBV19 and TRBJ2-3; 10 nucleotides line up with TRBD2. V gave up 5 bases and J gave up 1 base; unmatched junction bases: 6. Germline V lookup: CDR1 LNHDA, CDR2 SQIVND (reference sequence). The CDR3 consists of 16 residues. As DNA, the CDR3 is TGTGCCAGTAGTCCACGGACTAGCGGTGGCACAGATACGCAGTATTTT. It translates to CASSPRTSGGTDTQYF.

CDR3 DNA: TGTGCCAGCTCACCCACGACAGACAATGAGCAGTTCTTC. Protein: CASSPTTDNEQFF. The rearrangement links TRBV18 to TRBJ2-1, with D maybe TRBD1 (5 bases). Germline CDR1 and CDR2: KGHSH and LQKENI. V lost 3 bases and J 5 bases, leaving 8 bases between the germline ends. This CDR3 has 13 residues. The full variable domain, rest sourced from reference TRBV18 and TRBJ2-1, is NAGVMQNPRHLVRRRGQEARLRCSPMKGHSHVYWYRQLPEEGLKFMVYLQKENIIDESGMPKERFSAEFPKEGPSILRIQQVVRGDSAAYFCASSPTTDNEQFFGPGTRLTVL.

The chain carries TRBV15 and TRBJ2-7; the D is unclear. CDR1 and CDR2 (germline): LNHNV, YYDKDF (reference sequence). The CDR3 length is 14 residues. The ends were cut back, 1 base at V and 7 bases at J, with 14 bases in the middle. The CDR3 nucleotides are TGTGCCACCAGCAGAGTTACTATGGCGAGGGAGCAGTACTTC. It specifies CATSRVTMAREQYF.

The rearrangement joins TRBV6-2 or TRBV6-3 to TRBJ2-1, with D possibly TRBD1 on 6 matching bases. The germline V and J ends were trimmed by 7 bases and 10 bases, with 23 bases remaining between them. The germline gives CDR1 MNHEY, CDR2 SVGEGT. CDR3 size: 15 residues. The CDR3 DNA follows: TGTGCCAGCACCCCTGGACTGCAGGGGTTGCAGGAGCAGTTCTTC. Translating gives CASTPGLQGLQEQFF.

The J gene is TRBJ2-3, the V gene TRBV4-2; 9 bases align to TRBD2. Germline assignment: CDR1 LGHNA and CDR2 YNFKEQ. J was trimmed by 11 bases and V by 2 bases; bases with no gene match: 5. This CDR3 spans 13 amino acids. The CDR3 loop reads CASSQSSGTLQYF. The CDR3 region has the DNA TGTGCCAGCAGCCAATCTAGCGGGACTCTGCAGTATTTT.

CDR3 protein: CASRRSSQETQYF. For the CDR3, the DNA is TGCGCCAGCAGACGGTCCTCCCAAGAGACCCAGTACTTC. V gene TRBV5-1 combines with J gene TRBJ2-5; D not certain. The ends were cut back, 5 bases at V and 1 base at J, with 9 bases in the middle. Germline V gives CDR1 SGHRS, CDR2 YFSETQ. There are 13 residues in the CDR3.

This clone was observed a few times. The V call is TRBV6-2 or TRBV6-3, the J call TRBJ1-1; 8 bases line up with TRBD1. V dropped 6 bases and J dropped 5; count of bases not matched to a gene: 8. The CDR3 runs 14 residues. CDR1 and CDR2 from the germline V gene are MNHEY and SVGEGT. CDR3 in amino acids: CASSSGTGVTEAFF. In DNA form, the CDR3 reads TGTGCCAGCAGCAGTGGGACAGGTGTAACTGAAGCTTTCTTT.

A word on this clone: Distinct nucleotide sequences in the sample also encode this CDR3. Here the CDR3 reads CAWSGTSGDTGELFF. In DNA, the CDR3 is TGTGCCTGGAGTGGGACTAGCGGAGACACCGGGGAGCTGTTTTTT. The rearrangement uses TRBV30 and TRBJ2-2; TRBD2 agrees at 10 bases. The V gene end was trimmed by 1 base and the J gene end by 3 bases; junction bases not matched to a gene: 2. Germline V gene data show CDR1 as GTSNPN and CDR2 as SVGIG (reference sequence). This CDR3 is built from 15 residues.

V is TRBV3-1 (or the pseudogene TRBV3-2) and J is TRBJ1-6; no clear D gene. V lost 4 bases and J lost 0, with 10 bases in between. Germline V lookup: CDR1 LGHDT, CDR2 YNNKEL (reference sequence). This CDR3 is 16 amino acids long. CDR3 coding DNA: TGTGCCAGCAGCCCTTTGGGGAGCTCCTATAATTCACCCCTCCACTTT. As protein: CASSPLGSSYNSPLHF.

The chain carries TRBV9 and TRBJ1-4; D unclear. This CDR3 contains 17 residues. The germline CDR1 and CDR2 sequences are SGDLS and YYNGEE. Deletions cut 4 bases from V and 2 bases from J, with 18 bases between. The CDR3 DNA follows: TGTGCCAGCAGCAAAACCGCGGGCACTTCGACTAATGAAAAACTGTTTTTT. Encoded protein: CASSKTAGTSTNEKLFF.

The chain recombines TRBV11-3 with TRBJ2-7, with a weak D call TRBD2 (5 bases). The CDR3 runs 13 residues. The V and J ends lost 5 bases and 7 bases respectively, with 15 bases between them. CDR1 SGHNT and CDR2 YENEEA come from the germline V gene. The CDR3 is CASSRRPRGEQYF. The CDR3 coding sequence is TGTGCCAGCAGCAGAAGACCTCGGGGTGAGCAGTACTTC.

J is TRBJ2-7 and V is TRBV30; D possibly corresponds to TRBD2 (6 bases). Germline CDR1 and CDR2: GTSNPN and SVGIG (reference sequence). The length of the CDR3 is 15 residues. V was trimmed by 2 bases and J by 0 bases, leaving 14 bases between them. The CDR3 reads CAWSTPGTLSYEQYF. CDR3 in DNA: TGTGCCTGGAGTACACCCGGGACTCTCTCCTACGAGCAGTACTTC.

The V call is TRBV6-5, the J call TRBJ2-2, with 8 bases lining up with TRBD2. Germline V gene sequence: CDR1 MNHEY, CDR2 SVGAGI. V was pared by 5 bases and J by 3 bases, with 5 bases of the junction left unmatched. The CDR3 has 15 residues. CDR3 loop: CASSTAGGHTGELFF. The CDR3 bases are TGTGCCAGCAGTACGGCGGGAGGTCACACCGGGGAGCTGTTTTTT.

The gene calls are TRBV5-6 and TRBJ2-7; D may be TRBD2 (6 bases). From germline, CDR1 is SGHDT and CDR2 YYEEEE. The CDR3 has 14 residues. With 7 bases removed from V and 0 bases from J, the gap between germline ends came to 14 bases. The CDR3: CASQYGRSSYEQYF. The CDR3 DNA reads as TGTGCCAGCCAGTATGGGAGGAGCTCCTACGAGCAGTACTTC. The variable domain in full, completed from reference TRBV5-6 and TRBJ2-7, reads DAGVTQSPTHLIKTRGQQVTLRCSPKSGHDTVSWYQQALGQGPQFIFQYYEEEERQRGNFPDRFSGHQFPNYSSELNVNALLLGDSALYLCASQYGRSSYEQYFGPGTRLTVT.

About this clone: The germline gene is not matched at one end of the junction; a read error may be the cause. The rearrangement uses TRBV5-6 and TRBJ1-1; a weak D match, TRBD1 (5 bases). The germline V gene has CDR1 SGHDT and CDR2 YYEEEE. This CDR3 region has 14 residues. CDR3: CASSLAWQGWERGF. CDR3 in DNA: TGTGCCAGCAGCTTGGCTTGGCAGGGATGGGAAAGAGGCTTT.